This TCR beta chain derives from a study of cytomegalovirus exposure and HLA in healthy donors. Study outcomes and limitations: Later analysis suggested most CMV-associated TCR beta chains were HLA-restricted.

Germline V lookup: CDR1 SNHLY, CDR2 FYNNEI. V was cut by 2 bases and J by 3 bases, with 10 bases left in between. CDR3 size: 14 residues. Vbeta (60) and Jbeta (13) primers were used in the PCR. Profiled with immunoSEQ multiplex PCR; TCRdb holds only in-frame clones, not every one. The sample lists 200,000 to 300,000 clones, 70% to 90% occurring once. This clone came up a few times. Its target is not known. Whereas donors were nominally healthy upon sampling, unrecorded immune exposures were probable. The sample was PBMCs. The sequence came from a woman between 40 and 55 years old in good health and CMV-seropositive. The rearrangement joins TRBV2 to TRBJ1-2; D unclear. The CDR3 sequence: CASSERGTHYGYTF. The CDR3 coding sequence is TGTGCCAGCAGTGAACGGGGAACTCACTATGGCTACACCTTC. Complete variable domain (other parts from reference TRBV2 and TRBJ1-2): EPEVTQTPSHQVTQMGQEVILRCVPISNHLYFYWYRQILGQKVEFLVSFYNNEISEKSEIFDDQFSVERPDGSNFTLKIRSTKLEDSAMYFCASSERGTHYGYTFGSGTRLTVV.